Below are 18 T cell receptor beta chains sequenced from a single sample in a study of graft-versus-host responses after intestinal transplantation. The protocol was immunoSEQ multiplex PCR, while the TCRdb copy is restricted to in-frame clones and leaves out a portion. The table shows 85,000 to 100,000 clones, with roughly 91% occurring only once. Their target antigens are unknown. The sample was unstimulated CD8+ T cells sorted from spleen or lymph node cells, taken before intestinal transplant. These receptors all stem from a human donor who received an intestinal transplant.

The genes are TRBV4-1 and TRBJ2-5; 7 bases are shared with TRBD2. The V gene end was trimmed by 4 bases and the J gene end by 4 bases; junction bases not matched to a gene: 3. This CDR3 contains 13 residues. Germline values: CDR1 MGHRA, CDR2 YSYEKL. This CDR3 is CASSRPGGETQYF. The DNA of the CDR3 is TGCGCCAGCAGCCGCCCGGGAGGAGAGACCCAGTACTTC.

The rearrangement links TRBV15 to TRBJ2-4; TRBD1 agrees at 7 bases. V shed 5 bases, J shed 8 bases, and the junction held 6 bases outside the gene matches. The CDR3 loop spans 13 amino acids. The germline CDR1 and CDR2 sequences are LNHNV and YYDKDF (reference sequence). CDR3 sequence: CATSDNRGYIQYF. The CDR3 nucleotides read TGTGCCACCAGCGATAACAGGGGTTACATTCAGTACTTC.

V gene TRBV7-8 combines with J gene TRBJ1-6; unclear D gene. V was pared by 6 bases and J by 9 bases, with 6 bases between. The CDR3 length is 11 residues. Looked up from germline, CDR1 is SGHVS and CDR2 is FQNEAQ. The CDR3 sequence is CASSSGSPLHF. The CDR3 DNA sequence: TGTGCCAGCAGTAGCGGTTCACCCCTCCACTTT.

This sequence joins TRBV30 and TRBJ1-6; TRBD1 is a possible D gene (6 bases). V dropped 3 bases and J dropped 8 bases, with 11 bases sitting between them. The germline CDR1 and CDR2 sequences are GTSNPN and SVGIG (reference sequence). The CDR3 is 13 amino acids. CDR3 residues: CAWSGSGDSPLHF. The CDR3 DNA is TGTGCCTGGAGCGGGTCAGGGGATTCACCCCTCCACTTT.

This chain connects TRBV11-2 to TRBJ2-7, with 11 bases fitting TRBD2. CDR3 length: 15 amino acids. The trim removed 1 base at V and 5 bases at J, leaving 4 bases unmatched. Germline assignment: CDR1 SGHAT and CDR2 FQNNGV. This CDR3 is CASSLGGTSGHEQYF. Here the CDR3 DNA reads TGTGCCAGCAGCTTAGGCGGGACTAGCGGCCACGAGCAGTACTTC.

The CDR3, as DNA: TGTGCCAGCAGCCAACCCGGGACAGAAATTTACAATGAGCAGTTCTTC. Its protein product is CASSQPGTEIYNEQFF. The gene calls are TRBV14 and TRBJ2-1; 7 bases map to TRBD1. CDR1 is SGHDN and CDR2 is FVKESK in the germline V gene. The CDR3 runs 16 residues. V shed 2 bases, J shed 4 bases, and the junction held 8 bases outside the gene matches.

The chain couples TRBV6-1 to TRBJ2-7; the D gene is possibly TRBD1 (5 bases). The CDR3 length is 12 residues. Germline loops: CDR1 MNHNS, CDR2 SASEGT. Trimming left V 4 bases short and J 3 bases short, with 7 bases between. The CDR3 spells CASSGQNYEQYF. CDR3 sequence (DNA): TGTGCCAGCAGTGGACAGAACTACGAGCAGTACTTC.

V gene TRBV4-1 combines with J gene TRBJ1-6; possibly TRBD1 for D (5 bases). From germline, CDR1 is MGHRA and CDR2 YSYEKL. The CDR3 consists of 12 residues. Trimming took 1 base from V and 11 from J, leaving 6 bases between them. The CDR3: CASSQGGAPLHF. CDR3 DNA: TGCGCCAGCAGCCAAGGGGGGGCACCCCTCCACTTT.

The genes are TRBV19 and TRBJ1-6; 9 positions agree with TRBD1. Per the germline V gene, CDR1 is LNHDA and CDR2 is SQIVND (reference sequence). The CDR3 covers 15 residues. The V gene end was trimmed by 1 base and the J gene end by 9 bases; junction bases not matched to a gene: 4. The CDR3: CASSIGGTGSSPLHF. The CDR3 DNA sequence: TGTGCCAGTAGTATAGGCGGGACAGGGTCTTCACCCCTCCACTTT.

This rearrangement joins TRBV9 to TRBJ1-1; D may be TRBD1 (5 bases). Germline V CDR1 and CDR2: SGDLS, YYNGEE. Trimming took 0 bases from V and 4 from J, leaving 10 bases between them. CDR3 length equals 14 residues. CDR3 bases: TGTGCCAGCAGCGTAGCTGTTGGGGCCACTGAAGCTTTCTTT. Translated, it gives CASSVAVGATEAFF.

The chain uses TRBV4-1 and TRBJ1-3; 7 nucleotides match TRBD1. CDR3 size: 15 residues. V lost 4 bases to trimming and J lost 4 bases; unmatched junction nucleotides: 7. The germline V gene encodes CDR1 MGHRA and CDR2 YSYEKL. CDR3 region: CASSLTGVPGNTIYF. The CDR3 nucleotides are TGCGCCAGCAGCCTTACAGGGGTTCCCGGAAACACCATATATTTT.

The CDR3 spells CASSSGDRVVWGGELFF. CDR3 coding DNA: TGTGCCAGCAGCTCAGGGGACAGGGTGGTGTGGGGCGGGGAGCTGTTTTTT. The chain employs TRBV7-2 and TRBJ2-2; 9 bases align to TRBD1. CDR1 and CDR2 from the germline V gene are SGHTA and FQGNSA. The CDR3 runs to 17 residues. J was trimmed by 7 bases and V by 4 bases; bases with no gene match: 13.

The gene calls are TRBV15 and TRBJ2-5; the match to TRBD1 covers 9 bases. CDR1 and CDR2 from the germline V gene are LNHNV and YYDKDF (reference sequence). This CDR3 has 15 residues. J was trimmed by 5 bases and V by 7 bases; bases with no gene match: 11. CDR3 region: CATTYNRGHPETQYF. CDR3 in DNA: TGTGCCACCACCTATAACAGGGGGCATCCGGAGACCCAGTACTTC.

This sequence joins TRBV7-9 and TRBJ2-2; 11 nucleotides match TRBD2. This CDR3 contains 16 residues. Trimming took 1 base from V and 3 from J; bases not matched to a gene: 1. Germline assignment: CDR1 SEHNR and CDR2 FQNEAQ (reference sequence). CDR3 sequence (DNA): TGTGCCAGCAGCTTAGGACTAGCGGGGCACACCGGGGAGCTGTTTTTT. Translated, it gives CASSLGLAGHTGELFF.

The chain has TRBV7-9 and TRBJ2-1, with 7 nucleotides matching TRBD2. This CDR3 is built from 15 residues. V shed 1 base, J shed 6 bases, and the junction held 6 bases outside the gene matches. CDR1 and CDR2 (germline): SEHNR, FQNEAQ (reference sequence). The CDR3 coding sequence is TGTGCCAGCAGCTTAGGAAGCGGGGCGGCCAATGAGCAGTTCTTC. This gives the protein CASSLGSGAANEQFF.

V and J are TRBV19 and TRBJ2-3; TRBD2 matches 12 bases. Germline V gene data show CDR1 as LNHDA and CDR2 as SQIVND (reference sequence). V lost 3 bases, J lost 4 bases, and 5 bases stayed unmatched. This CDR3 is built from 16 residues. CDR3 in DNA: TGTGCCAGTAGTATTTCTAGCGGGGGGGCCCCAGATACGCAGTATTTT. Its protein product is CASSISSGGAPDTQYF. Full variable domain (remainder filled in from reference TRBV19 and TRBJ2-3): DGGITQSPKYLFRKEGQNVTLSCEQNLNHDAMYWYRQDPGQGLRLIYYSQIVNDFQKGDIAEGYSVSREKKESFPLTVTSAQKNPTAFYLCASSISSGGAPDTQYFGPGTRLTVL.

The chain is built from TRBV11-2 and TRBJ2-1; a possible D gene is TRBD1 (5 bases). The V end was cut by 2 bases, the J end by 8 bases, with 16 bases between. Germline V gives CDR1 SGHAT, CDR2 FQNNGV. The CDR3 runs to 15 residues. The CDR3 protein is CASSLTAGISDEQFF. The CDR3 DNA reads as TGTGCCAGCAGCTTAACGGCAGGGATTTCCGATGAGCAGTTCTTC.

The chain carries TRBV4-3 and TRBJ1-4; 10 bases fit TRBD1. Germline loops: CDR1 LGHNA, CDR2 YSLEER. There are 17 residues in the CDR3. J lost 1 base, V lost 1 base, and 3 bases had no gene match. The CDR3 coding sequence is TGCGCCAGCAGCCAAGCCGGGACAGGGGTAACTAATGAAAAACTGTTTTTT. Protein: CASSQAGTGVTNEKLFF.